This entry features one T cell receptor beta chain sequence. It has no known antigen specificity. No quality values exist for individual bases; no much larger clone is one base distant. Using the deep immunoSEQ assay, TCR CDR3 regions were amplified from genomic DNA by multiplex PCR. For each cell subset, the extracted genomic DNA was distributed evenly across all wells of several immunoSEQ 96-well plates, and each plate served as one replicate. For sorted subsets, about 200 ng genomic DNA, equal to tens of thousands of T cell genomes, was loaded into each replicate PCR. Purified libraries were measured with a Qubit 3.0 fluorometer, size-checked on a Bioanalyzer 2100, and measured again with the KAPA Library Quantification kit. Every immunoSEQ 96-well plate was sequenced on a separate single-read 150-cycle Illumina NextSeq 550 flow cell. The original methods were these. The immunoSEQ output contained only junctional sequences without quality scores, so filtering could not match that applied to full-length reads. Sequences were annotated with PyIR, a Python wrapper for IgBLAST v1.9, and V/J genes and CDR3 were assigned using IMGT germline references. Reads with weak V/J assignments (E-value above 1e-6), missing CDR3, stop codons, out-of-frame junctions, or ambiguous translated residues were removed. V3J clonotypes were defined as sequences sharing the same inferred V gene, J gene, and CDR3 amino acid sequence. Percentage overlap between repertoires was calculated by dividing the number of shared unique clonotypes by the size of the smaller repertoire. RTK rarefaction, the Chao1 estimator, and Recon v2.1 estimates of unobserved clonotypes were used to assess repertoire richness. OLGA was used to compute generation probabilities for all TCRbeta clonotypes that the gDNA method yielded from several donors. TCRdb carries this immuneACCESS record with in-frame sequences only. Its versions omit some clonotypes, under half of them owing to an unresolved V gene in the studies checked, with the rest unexplained. V and J calls and clone size come straight from that table; D and trimming were deduced from the DNA. Within this sample are 550,000 to 650,000 clones, with roughly 95% of them counted one time only. The ten largest clones add up to about 0.11% of the sample.

CD8 naive samples consisted of CD45RO-negative cells that were positively selected for CCR7, yielding a CD45RA+CCR7+ population without TemRA cells. The donors were healthy, HIV-negative adults who had no recently reported acute infections or vaccinations. Every donor was a Caucasian adult living in Nashville, Tennessee, USA. Blood was collected by leukapheresis, and PBMCs were isolated by Ficoll-Histopaque density gradient centrifugation and then cryopreserved in liquid nitrogen vapor phase. Analytical flow cytometry was used to check the purity and quantity of every magnetically sorted T cell population. Genomic DNA was isolated from every sorted fraction and measured by UV absorbance on a Nanodrop 2000c. This sample was included in a study of shared clonotypes between healthy human individuals (dated by TCRdb to the early 2020s). Context from the whole study: The cohort included three men and a couple of women between 18 and 49 years of age. Between about 0.8 and 9 billion PBMCs per donor were obtained by leukapheresis. To increase sequencing depth and limit assay-specific biases, TCR repertoire library preparation and sequencing were carried out by different laboratories using diverse techniques. The study deeply sequenced blood TCR repertoires of about 5 healthy adults to estimate repertoire size and the extent of clonotype sharing between individuals. Per donor, three plates each were used for CD4 naive and CD4 memory, two for CD8 naive, and one for CD8 memory.

Looking up the germline V gene (reference sequence) yields CDR1 LNHDA and CDR2 SQIVND. V is pared back by 7 bases and J by 0 bases, with 10 bases lying between the germline termini. The CDR3 covers 15 residues, taking in both the cysteine and the phenylalanine. This entry keeps only the CDR3 DNA: 45 bases, framed from base 1. Broader findings and caveats from the paper: Sampling was restricted to blood, and TCR repertoires in tissues likely differ from the TCR repertoires found in blood. Clonotypes shared by all four sorted-subset donors showed higher generation probabilities than non-shared clonotypes. Naive subsets generally had larger estimated clonotype richness than memory subsets. When a few donors were compared, the shared fraction of clonotypes was around 4.6% for naive CD4, less than 4% for naive CD8, 2.3% for memory CD4, and 0.4% for memory CD8. Because the study included a small number of donors, the genetic and exposure-history diversity represented was limited. Pairwise subsampling indicated that sequencing depth was expected to affect the degree of clonotype sharing among donors. Rarefaction of sorted-subset datasets indicated incomplete sequencing despite the large sequencing depth.

This sequence uses TRBV19 and TRBJ2-6; the D gene remains uncertain. Material: naive CD8+ T cells sorted from blood. The sample's cell subset or site, from its label and the paper: CD45RA+CCR7+. This TCR came from a woman in her twenties or thirties in good health. The nucleotide sequence reads as follows: TGTGCCAGTAACCCTCTATACTCTGGGGCCAACGTCCTGACTTTC. Translated, this is CASNPLYSGANVLTF.